One sample yielded the 31 T cell receptor beta chains listed below, sequenced in a study of radiation and T cells in renal cell carcinoma. Noted time point: blood 4 weeks post-SBRT, at nephrectomy. Noted treatment: 15 Gy SBRT to primary tumor, nephrectomy 4 weeks later. Measured with immunoSEQ multiplex PCR; TCRdb has only the in-frame clones, and not every one. In the table there are fewer than 85,000 clones, roughly 87% of which are singletons. The sample in question was blood, obtained from a patient whose treatment included radiotherapy and nephrectomy. These TCRs come from an older woman with renal cell carcinoma.

J is TRBJ2-7 and V is TRBV28; TRBD2 agrees at 9 bases. The CDR3 sequence is 17 residues long. Germline CDR1 MDHEN, CDR2 SYDVKM. Losses at the gene ends were 5 bases for V and 2 bases for J; bases not matched to a gene: 13. CDR3: CASSPSSFAGGPYEQYF. For the CDR3, the DNA is TGTGCCAGCAGTCCCTCATCTTTTGCGGGGGGGCCCTACGAGCAGTACTTC.

The V gene is TRBV5-1, the J gene TRBJ2-5; tentative D call: TRBD1 (6 bases). V was cut by 2 bases and J by 7 bases, with 18 bases left in between. CDR3 length: 15 residues. CDR1 SGHRS and CDR2 YFSETQ come from the germline V gene. This CDR3 is CASSFAGTLDSTQYF. The CDR3 coding sequence is TGCGCCAGCAGCTTCGCCGGGACACTAGATTCGACCCAGTACTTC.

The rearrangement uses TRBV6-5 and TRBJ1-2, with a weak D call TRBD1 (6 bases). Germline V CDR1 and CDR2: MNHEY, SVGAGI. Trimming left V 2 bases short and J 5 bases short, with 15 bases between. CDR3 size: 15 residues. This chain's CDR3 is CASSYVQGRRYGYTF. The CDR3 nucleotides read TGTGCCAGCAGTTACGTCCAGGGGAGAAGATATGGCTACACCTTC.

About this clone itself: The sample has other DNA sequences that encode this CDR3 too. V gene TRBV5-1 combines with J gene TRBJ1-2; a possible D gene is TRBD1 (5 bases). From germline, CDR1 is SGHRS and CDR2 YFSETQ. The CDR3 is 14 amino acids. Trimming took off 0 bases at V and 4 bases at J, with 10 bases between the two ends. DNA for the CDR3: TGCGCCAGCAGCTTGGAAGGGACCCCCTATGGCTACACCTTC. Its translation: CASSLEGTPYGYTF.

This chain joins TRBV6-5 and TRBJ2-1; no definite D call. Per germline, CDR1 MNHEY and CDR2 SVGAGI. The CDR3 contains 13 residues. Trimming stripped 5 bases from V and 4 bases from J, with 9 bases between. The CDR3 here is CASSQDGYNEQFF. CDR3 nucleotides: TGTGCCAGCAGTCAAGACGGTTACAATGAGCAGTTCTTC.

The chain uses TRBV28 and TRBJ2-1; TRBD2 aligns across 8 bases. Germline CDR1 is MDHEN and CDR2 is SYDVKM. The CDR3 spans 16 residues. The V and J ends lost 3 bases and 1 base, in that order; junction bases with no gene match: 5. The CDR3 is CASSFYGGASYNEQFF. CDR3 DNA: TGTGCCAGCAGTTTTTACGGGGGGGCATCCTACAATGAGCAGTTCTTC.

The chain recombines TRBV15 with TRBJ2-5; 7 nucleotides match TRBD1. Trimming took 5 bases from V and 2 from J; bases not matched to a gene: 5. The germline V gene has CDR1 LNHNV and CDR2 YYDKDF (reference sequence). CDR3 length: 14 residues. The CDR3 DNA reads TGTGCCACCAGCTTCCCGGGACAGCAAGAGACCCAGTACTTC. Protein product: CATSFPGQQETQYF.

The chain is built from TRBV7-3 and TRBJ1-5; 10 nucleotides match TRBD1. Unmatched junction bases numbered 11, after V lost 5 bases and J lost 4 bases. The CDR3 extends over 17 amino acids. The germline gives CDR1 SGHTA, CDR2 FQGTGA. CDR3 bases: TGTGCCAGCAGCCCGACGGGACAGGGGTCAGCAAATCAGCCCCAGCATTTT. Translation: CASSPTGQGSANQPQHF.

V usage is TRBV5-1 and J usage is TRBJ1-4; the match to TRBD1 covers 8 bases. V was clipped by 0 bases and J by 5 bases; unmatched bases: 6. Germline V CDR1 and CDR2: SGHRS, YFSETQ. CDR3 length equals 16 residues. The CDR3: CASSLDQGAPNEKLFF. The CDR3, as DNA: TGCGCCAGCAGCTTGGATCAGGGGGCGCCCAATGAAAAACTGTTTTTT. Full variable domain (remainder filled in from reference TRBV5-1 and TRBJ1-4): KAGVTQTPRYLIKTRGQQVTLSCSPISGHRSVSWYQQTPGQGLQFLFEYFSETQRNKGNFPGRFSGRQFSNSRSEMNVSTLELGDSALYLCASSLDQGAPNEKLFFGSGTQLSVL.

This clone was found once. The chain couples TRBV18 to TRBJ1-2, with D possibly TRBD1 on 5 matching bases. Germline values: CDR1 KGHSH, CDR2 LQKENI. This CDR3 is built from 16 residues. Trimming removed 3 bases from V and 4 bases from J, with 18 bases in between. As DNA, the CDR3 is TGTGCCAGCTCACCCGGGACGCAAGAAGGGGTCTATGGCTACACCTTC. It is translated as CASSPGTQEGVYGYTF.

The sample holds one count of this clone. This sequence joins TRBV29-1 and TRBJ2-6; the D gene is possibly TRBD2 (6 bases). V was cut by 6 bases and J by 1 base, with 13 bases left in between. This CDR3 spans 15 amino acids. Per germline, CDR1 SQVTM and CDR2 ANQGSEA. CDR3 DNA: TGCAGCGTGAGGCTAGCGATATCTGGGGCCAACGTCCTGACTTTC. Translation: CSVRLAISGANVLTF.

V is TRBV4-1 and J is TRBJ1-2; D gene unclear. The CDR3 has 13 amino acids. The V end was cut by 0 bases, the J end by 7 bases, with 9 bases between. CDR1 is MGHRA and CDR2 is YSYEKL in the germline V gene. CDR3 in amino acids: CASSQDSWIGYTF. The CDR3 region has the DNA TGCGCCAGCAGCCAAGATTCGTGGATTGGCTACACCTTC.

The chain links TRBV6-1 to TRBJ2-7, with 8 bases fitting TRBD1. Germline V gene data show CDR1 as MNHNS and CDR2 as SASEGT. CDR3 size: 16 residues. V was pared by 3 bases and J by 4 bases, with 11 bases of the junction left unmatched. The CDR3 region is CASSELRDRSGYEQYF. The CDR3 DNA sequence: TGTGCCAGCAGTGAGCTGAGGGACAGGTCAGGTTACGAGCAGTACTTC.

This clone was observed a few times. The chain couples TRBV5-4 to TRBJ1-1, with D unresolved. V was pared by 4 bases and J by 6 bases, with 13 bases between. CDR3 length: 13 residues. The germline CDR1 and CDR2 sequences are SGHNT and YYREEE (reference sequence). The DNA for the CDR3 is TGTGCCAGCAGCATAGCGGACGGGTCTGAAGCTTTCTTT. Its protein is CASSIADGSEAFF.

This clone was seen a handful of times. The J gene is TRBJ1-5, the V gene TRBV5-4; TRBD1 is a possible D gene (6 bases). V gave up 4 bases and J gave up 7 bases, with 9 bases separating them. This CDR3 region has 12 residues. CDR1 and CDR2 from the germline V gene are SGHNT and YYREEE (reference sequence). This CDR3 is CASSLQGQPQHF. The CDR3 nucleotides read TGTGCCAGCAGCCTACAGGGACAGCCCCAGCATTTT.

The genes are TRBV7-8 and TRBJ1-4; D remains ambiguous. Trimming pared 1 base from V and 4 bases from J, leaving 10 bases between. This CDR3 has 15 residues. CDR1 and CDR2 from the germline V gene are SGHVS and FQNEAQ. This CDR3 reads CASSLGPLDNEKLFF. For the CDR3, the DNA is TGTGCCAGCAGCTTAGGTCCCCTAGATAATGAAAAACTGTTTTTT.

This sequence joins TRBV5-1 and TRBJ1-2; D unresolved. There are 12 residues in the CDR3. The V end lost 0 bases, the J end lost 8 bases, and 8 bases lay between the germline ends. Germline lookup yields CDR1 SGHRS and CDR2 YFSETQ. DNA for the CDR3: TGCGCCAGCAGCTTGGATCAGTCCGGCTACACCTTC. This gives the protein CASSLDQSGYTF.

The rearrangement links TRBV7-2 to TRBJ2-7; no reliable D call. V was cut by 1 base and J by 9 bases, with 13 bases left in between. This CDR3 contains 13 residues. CDR1 and CDR2 from the germline V gene are SGHTA and FQGNSA. In nucleotides, the CDR3 is TGTGCCAGCAGCTTAGTCGGAACCTCAGTGCAGTACTTC. Translated, it gives CASSLVGTSVQYF.

The chain employs TRBV27 and TRBJ1-5; TRBD1 matches 9 bases. Germline V lookup: CDR1 MNHEY, CDR2 SMNVEV (reference sequence). V shed 5 bases and J 6 bases; nucleotides not matched to a gene: 11. The CDR3 is made up of 16 amino acids. CDR3 residues: CASSAGTGPLTQPQHF. CDR3 nucleotides: TGTGCCAGCAGTGCCGGGACAGGGCCTTTAACTCAGCCCCAGCATTTT.

This clone was counted once. The genes are TRBV28 and TRBJ1-5; D is undetermined. The CDR3 covers 15 residues. Germline CDR1 and CDR2: MDHEN and SYDVKM. Trimming removed 6 bases at V and 6 bases at J, with 18 bases between. The DNA of the CDR3 is TGTGCCAGCAGCCCTCAGCGTGGCTGGCGTCAGCCCCAGCATTTT. Its translation: CASSPQRGWRQPQHF.

The chain combines TRBV7-9 with TRBJ1-2, with TRBD1 identical over 11 bases. After removal of 3 bases from V and 3 bases from J, the junction contained 9 bases not matched to a gene. The CDR3 totals 17 residues. The germline CDR1 and CDR2 sequences are SEHNR and FQNEAQ (reference sequence). The CDR3 spells CASSFRDRGMRDYGYTF. For the CDR3, the DNA is TGTGCCAGCAGCTTTCGGGACAGGGGGATGAGAGACTATGGCTACACCTTC.

The chain uses TRBV9 and TRBJ2-3; D call uncertain. Germline V gene data show CDR1 as SGDLS and CDR2 as YYNGEE. Trimming took off 0 bases at V and 3 bases at J, with 11 bases between the two ends. This CDR3 is built from 15 residues. The CDR3 nucleotides read TGTGCCAGCAGCGTAGGCGCGGAACCGACAGATACGCAGTATTTT. Its protein is CASSVGAEPTDTQYF. The complete variable domain, with remaining parts taken from reference TRBV9 and TRBJ2-3, reads DSGVTQTPKHLITATGQRVTLRCSPRSGDLSVYWYQQSLDQGLQFLIQYYNGEERAKGNILERFSAQQFPDLHSELNLSSLELGDSALYFCASSVGAEPTDTQYFGPGTRLTVL.

The rearrangement uses TRBV9 and TRBJ2-6; D may correspond to TRBD1 or TRBD2 (5 bases each). The CDR3 covers 17 residues. The V gene lost 4 bases and the J gene lost 0 bases, with 14 bases spanning the gap. Germline assignment: CDR1 SGDLS and CDR2 YYNGEE. CDR3 region: CASSSRGASSGANVLTF. The CDR3 DNA is TGTGCCAGCAGCTCGCGAGGGGCGTCCTCTGGGGCCAACGTCCTGACTTTC.

The chain employs TRBV7-3 and TRBJ2-7; a possible D gene is TRBD1 (7 bases). This CDR3 region has 16 residues. Germline CDR1 and CDR2: SGHTA and FQGTGA. V was shortened by 1 base and J by 2 bases, with 15 bases between the two germline ends. CDR3 coding DNA: TGTGCCAGCAGCTTAAAGGGACAGCCGGGGGCCTACGAGCAGTACTTC. It yields the protein CASSLKGQPGAYEQYF.

The chain uses TRBV7-6 and TRBJ1-1; 8 bases agree with TRBD1. This CDR3 comprises 13 residues. The V gene end was trimmed by 6 bases and the J gene end by 5 bases; junction bases not matched to a gene: 5. Germline CDR1 SGHVS, CDR2 FNYEAQ. CDR3 DNA sequence: TGTGCCAGCAGTCGACAGGGGAGGACTGAAGCTTTCTTT. Translating gives CASSRQGRTEAFF.

This chain uses TRBV29-1 with TRBJ2-1; 9 positions agree with TRBD2. The germline V gene has CDR1 SQVTM and CDR2 ANQGSEA. This CDR3 is built from 15 residues. V lost 0 bases, J lost 6 bases, and 6 bases stayed unmatched. CDR3 nucleotide sequence: TGCAGCGTTGAAGAGGAAAGCGGGGGGCCCAATGAGCAGTTCTTC. The encoded protein is CSVEEESGGPNEQFF.

The chain is built from TRBV9 and TRBJ1-5; 10 nucleotides align to TRBD1. Germline lookup yields CDR1 SGDLS and CDR2 YYNGEE. The CDR3 extends over 16 amino acids. V trimming: 3 bases; J trimming: 0 bases; junction bases outside the gene matches: 3. The CDR3 loop is CASSAGTGDSNQPQHF. DNA of the CDR3: TGTGCCAGCAGCGCTGGGACAGGGGATAGCAATCAGCCCCAGCATTTT.

The rearrangement joins TRBV2 to TRBJ2-4, with 7 bases aligning to TRBD1. Germline-derived CDR1 and CDR2 are SNHLY and FYNNEI. The length of the CDR3 is 15 residues. Germline trimming cut 9 bases from V and 0 bases from J; bases unmatched to any gene: 8. CDR3 amino acids: CASRGQNQAKNIQYF. CDR3 nucleotides: TGTGCCAGTAGGGGGCAGAACCAAGCCAAAAACATTCAGTACTTC. The full variable domain, rest sourced from reference TRBV2 and TRBJ2-4, is EPEVTQTPSHQVTQMGQEVILRCVPISNHLYFYWYRQILGQKVEFLVSFYNNEISEKSEIFDDQFSVERPDGSNFTLKIRSTKLEDSAMYFCASRGQNQAKNIQYFGAGTRLSVL.

This sequence joins TRBV30 and TRBJ2-3; 14 positions match TRBD2. The CDR3 spans 18 residues. Per the germline V gene, CDR1 is GTSNPN and CDR2 is SVGIG (reference sequence). After removal of 3 bases from V and 2 bases from J, the junction contained 10 bases not matched to a gene. CDR3 loop: CAWSHRGLAGANTDTQYF. The CDR3 DNA is TGTGCCTGGAGCCACAGGGGACTAGCGGGGGCTAACACAGATACGCAGTATTTT.

The chain employs TRBV11-3 and TRBJ1-1; perhaps TRBD1 as D (6 bases). CDR1 and CDR2 from the germline V gene are SGHNT and YENEEA. V dropped 5 bases and J dropped 1 base, with 17 bases sitting between them. This CDR3 spans 16 amino acids. The DNA for the CDR3 is TGTGCCAGCAGCCCCCAAGGGGACATTCCGAACACTGAAGCTTTCTTT. This codes for CASSPQGDIPNTEAFF.

This sequence joins TRBV19 and TRBJ2-6; D gene ambiguous. V was clipped by 3 bases and J by 0 bases, with 6 bases between them. The germline V gene has CDR1 LNHDA and CDR2 SQIVND (reference sequence). The CDR3 is 15 residues long. CDR3 nucleotide sequence: TGTGCCAGTAGTATCCGCGACTCTGGGGCCAACGTCCTGACTTTC. It yields the protein CASSIRDSGANVLTF.